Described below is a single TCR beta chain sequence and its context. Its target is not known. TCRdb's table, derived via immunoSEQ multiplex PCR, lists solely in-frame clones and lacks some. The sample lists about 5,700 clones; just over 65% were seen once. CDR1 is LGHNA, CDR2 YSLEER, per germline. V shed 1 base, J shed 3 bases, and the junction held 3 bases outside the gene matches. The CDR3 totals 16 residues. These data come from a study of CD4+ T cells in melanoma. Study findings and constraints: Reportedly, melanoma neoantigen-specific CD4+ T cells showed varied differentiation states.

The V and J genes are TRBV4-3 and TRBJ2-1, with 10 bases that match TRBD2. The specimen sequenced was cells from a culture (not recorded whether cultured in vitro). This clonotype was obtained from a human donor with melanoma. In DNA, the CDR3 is TGCGCCAGCAGCCAAGGGACTAGCGGACTCTACAATGAGCAGTTCTTC. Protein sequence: CASSQGTSGLYNEQFF.